This is a list of T cell receptor beta chains from one sample in a study of molecular identifiers for immune sequencing clone quantification. TCRdb called the PCR reads again in MiXCR, with one record for every CDR3 protein. The sample includes 250,000 to 350,000 distinct CDR3 sequences, about a fifth of them seen just once. The sample consisted of naive CD8+ T cells from blood, with Jurkat cell RNA spiked in. The receptors were sampled from a human donor in good health. Some libraries in this study had Jurkat cell RNA spiked in. Both conserved end residues are part of each CDR3. The order of the fields is J gene, V gene, CDR3 length, CDR3 protein.

j_gene: TRBJ2-3; v_gene: TRBV9; len: 15; CDR3aa: CASSLQGAMGDTQYF
j_gene: TRBJ2-4; v_gene: TRBV4-1; len: 16; CDR3aa: CASSQGVGRGPNIQYF
j_gene: TRBJ1-6; v_gene: TRBV20-1; len: 16; CDR3aa: CSARDWDRTRDSPLHF
j_gene: TRBJ2-3; v_gene: TRBV20-1; len: 15; CDR3aa: CSARDGTSGTDTQYF
j_gene: TRBJ2-7; v_gene: TRBV28; len: 16; CDR3aa: CASTPTGTANTYEQYF
j_gene: TRBJ2-1; v_gene: TRBV30; len: 12; CDR3aa: CAWSVRMTEQFF
j_gene: TRBJ2-1; v_gene: TRBV19; len: 15; CDR3aa: CASGWGTRGYNEQFF
j_gene: TRBJ1-3; v_gene: TRBV5-6; len: 15; CDR3aa: CASSLAGDSGNTIYF
j_gene: TRBJ1-1; v_gene: TRBV7-6; len: 13; CDR3aa: CASSQTDSTEAFF
j_gene: TRBJ2-4; v_gene: TRBV19; len: 16; CDR3aa: CASSIVLGGTKNIQYF
j_gene: TRBJ2-5; v_gene: TRBV12-3/TRBV12-4; len: 13; CDR3aa: CASRGQGRETQYF
j_gene: TRBJ1-2; v_gene: TRBV14; len: 14; CDR3aa: CASSETGNDYGYTF
j_gene: TRBJ2-5; v_gene: TRBV19; len: 14; CDR3aa: CASSMGQGGETQYF
j_gene: TRBJ2-7; v_gene: TRBV5-6; len: 12; CDR3aa: CASSSGSDEQYF
j_gene: TRBJ2-3; v_gene: TRBV9; len: 14; CDR3aa: CASSVVPGGDTQYF
j_gene: TRBJ2-3; v_gene: TRBV4-3; len: 16; CDR3aa: CASSQQLAGGRDTQYF
j_gene: TRBJ2-7; v_gene: TRBV20-1; len: 14; CDR3aa: CSANRRQRVYEKYF
j_gene: TRBJ1-4; v_gene: TRBV14; len: 14; CDR3aa: CASSPLQGIEKLFF
j_gene: TRBJ1-6; v_gene: TRBV7-6; len: 20; CDR3aa: CASSLNPPLDSARDNTPLHF
j_gene: TRBJ2-7; v_gene: TRBV2; len: 15; CDR3aa: CASSEYSGEPYEQYF
j_gene: TRBJ2-1; v_gene: TRBV24-1; len: 17; CDR3aa: CATSDSEGSLSYNEQFF
j_gene: TRBJ2-7; v_gene: TRBV4-1; len: 14; CDR3aa: CASSQDTGAYEQYF